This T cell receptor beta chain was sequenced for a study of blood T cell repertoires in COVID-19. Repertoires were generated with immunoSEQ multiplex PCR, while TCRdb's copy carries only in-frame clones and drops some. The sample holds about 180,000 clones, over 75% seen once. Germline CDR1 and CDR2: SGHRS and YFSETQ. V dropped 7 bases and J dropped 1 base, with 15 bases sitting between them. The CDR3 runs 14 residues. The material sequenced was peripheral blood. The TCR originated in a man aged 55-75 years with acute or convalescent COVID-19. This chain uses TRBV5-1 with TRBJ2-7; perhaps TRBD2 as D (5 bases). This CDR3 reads CASQKNSASYEQYF. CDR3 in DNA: TGCGCCAGCCAAAAGAATAGCGCTTCCTACGAGCAGTACTTC. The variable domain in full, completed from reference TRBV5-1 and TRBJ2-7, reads KAGVTQTPRYLIKTRGQQVTLSCSPISGHRSVSWYQQTPGQGLQFLFEYFSETQRNKGNFPGRFSGRQFSNSRSEMNVSTLELGDSALYLCASQKNSASYEQYFGPGTRLTVT.